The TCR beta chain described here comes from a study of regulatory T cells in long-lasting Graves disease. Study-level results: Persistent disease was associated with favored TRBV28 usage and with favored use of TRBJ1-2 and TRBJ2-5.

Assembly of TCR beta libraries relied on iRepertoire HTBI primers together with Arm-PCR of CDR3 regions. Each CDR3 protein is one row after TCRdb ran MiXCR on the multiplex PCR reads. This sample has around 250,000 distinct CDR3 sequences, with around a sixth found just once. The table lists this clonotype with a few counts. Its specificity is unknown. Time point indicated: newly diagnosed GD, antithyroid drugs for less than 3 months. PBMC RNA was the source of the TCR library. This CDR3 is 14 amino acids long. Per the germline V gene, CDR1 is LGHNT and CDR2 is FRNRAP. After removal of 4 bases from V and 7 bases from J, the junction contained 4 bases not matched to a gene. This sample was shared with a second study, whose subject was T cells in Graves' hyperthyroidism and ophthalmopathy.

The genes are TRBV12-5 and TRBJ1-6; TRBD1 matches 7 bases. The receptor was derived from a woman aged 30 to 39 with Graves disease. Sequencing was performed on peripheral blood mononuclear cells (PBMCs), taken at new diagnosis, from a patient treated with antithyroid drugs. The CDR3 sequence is CASGSGTENSPLHF. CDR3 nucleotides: TGTGCTAGTGGTTCCGGGACAGAAAATTCACCCCTCCACTTT.